In its sample, the clone carrying this T cell receptor (beta chain) was seen a few times. Seattle participants joined during active infection and were tracked over time. CDR1 LGHDT and CDR2 YNNKEL come from the germline V gene (reference sequence). With V trimmed by 0 bases and J by 2 bases, 5 bases remained unmatched. The CDR3 is made up of 17 amino acids. The data were obtained in a study of blood T cell repertoires in COVID-19. Study at large: Donors in the United States, Italy and Spain gave samples during acute or convalescent COVID-19.

Produced via immunoSEQ multiplex PCR; TCRdb's table is partial and in-frame only. The table lists roughly 400,000 clones, around 87% of them singletons. The source of this sequence is a woman aged 55-70 years with COVID-19, enrolled during active disease. The sample comprised peripheral blood. V gene TRBV3-1 (or the pseudogene TRBV3-2) combines with J gene TRBJ2-3; 10 bases match TRBD2. The CDR3 protein is CASSQENLAGVTDTQYF. In nucleotides, the CDR3 is TGTGCCAGCAGCCAAGAAAATCTAGCGGGGGTCACAGATACGCAGTATTTT.